The 8 T cell receptor beta chains presented below share a single source sample, sequenced in a study of radiotherapy plus CTLA-4 blockade in lung cancer. Produced via immunoSEQ multiplex PCR; TCRdb's table is partial and in-frame only. The repertoire holds 85,000 to 100,000 clones, with around 87% as singletons. Sequenced here: peripheral blood, sampled from a patient treated with radiotherapy plus ipilimumab. These receptors were taken from a human donor with non-small cell lung cancer that progressed on radiotherapy plus ipilimumab.

The rearrangement links TRBV7-8 to TRBJ2-2; D may be TRBD2 (6 bases). The CDR3 extends over 16 amino acids. Germline CDR1 SGHVS, CDR2 FQNEAQ. V was trimmed by 5 bases and J by 0 bases, leaving 13 bases between them. The CDR3 region is CASSPLAPANTGELFF. CDR3 sequence (DNA): TGTGCCAGCAGCCCGCTAGCGCCCGCGAACACCGGGGAGCTGTTTTTT.

V usage is TRBV4-1 and J usage is TRBJ1-1, with D unresolved. The CDR3 consists of 16 residues. V lost 3 bases and J lost 3, with 17 bases in between. Germline loops: CDR1 MGHRA, CDR2 YSYEKL. The CDR3 region is CASSHPAQRADTEAFF. The DNA of the CDR3 is TGCGCCAGCAGCCACCCGGCACAGAGGGCTGACACTGAAGCTTTCTTT.

Here the CDR3 reads CASSPSTGAPGNTIYF. As DNA, the CDR3 is TGTGCCAGCAGTCCCTCCACAGGGGCGCCTGGAAACACCATATATTTT. V usage is TRBV27 and J usage is TRBJ1-3; 7 bases align to TRBD1. The germline CDR1 and CDR2 sequences are MNHEY and SMNVEV (reference sequence). The CDR3 covers 16 residues. V was clipped by 5 bases and J by 2 bases; unmatched bases: 9.

The rearrangement joins TRBV11-2 to TRBJ2-5; 8 nucleotides align to TRBD1. Germline trimming cut 4 bases from V and 3 bases from J; bases unmatched to any gene: 4. The germline V gene encodes CDR1 SGHAT and CDR2 FQNNGV. The CDR3 length is 14 residues. CDR3 in amino acids: CASSSGQGEETQYF. CDR3 DNA: TGTGCCAGCAGCTCCGGACAGGGAGAAGAGACCCAGTACTTC.

The V and J genes are TRBV18 and TRBJ1-4; D is unresolved. The CDR3 loop spans 14 amino acids. The germline V gene has CDR1 KGHSH and CDR2 LQKENI. Trimming shortened V by 2 bases and J by 8 bases, and 12 bases separated the two germline ends. CDR3 loop: CASSPGSEGEKLFF. CDR3 sequence (DNA): TGTGCCAGCTCACCAGGCAGTGAGGGAGAAAAACTGTTTTTT.

V is TRBV19 and J is TRBJ1-2; D unresolved. The CDR3 extends over 11 amino acids. The V gene lost 7 bases and the J gene lost 6 bases, with 9 bases spanning the gap. CDR1 is LNHDA and CDR2 is SQIVND in the germline V gene (reference sequence). The CDR3 reads CASTSTHGYTF. The CDR3 DNA reads TGTGCCAGTACCTCAACGCATGGCTACACCTTC.

The chain employs TRBV4-2 and TRBJ1-5; D ambiguous. Germline CDR1 reads LGHNA; CDR2 reads YNFKEQ. V dropped 3 bases and J dropped 9 bases, with 12 bases sitting between them. The CDR3 is 13 amino acids. CDR3 coding DNA: TGTGCCAGCAGCCAGGCAGGCGGGCGGCCCCAGCATTTT. It encodes CASSQAGGRPQHF.

The CDR3 loop is CASSLPQKASEAFF. In DNA, the CDR3 is TGCGCCAGCAGCTTGCCTCAGAAGGCTAGTGAAGCTTTCTTT. The rearrangement uses TRBV5-1 and TRBJ1-1; D unclear. The CDR3 has 14 residues. Between the trimmed V and J ends, which lost 1 base and 7 bases, there was a span of 14 bases. Germline V lookup: CDR1 SGHRS, CDR2 YFSETQ.